This T cell receptor beta chain was identified during a study of blood T cell repertoires in COVID-19. In the original workflow: Amplification from reference gene primers served as the basis for estimated nucleated cell counts. Sequencing was performed with immunoSEQ multiplex PCR; in TCRdb, only in-frame clones are kept and a portion is missing. V and J calls and clone size follow that table, whereas D and trimming were derived from the DNA. Of about 49,000 clones in the sample, 75% to 80% were seen once. This clone was found a few times. Trimming took off 8 bases at V and 5 bases at J, with 21 bases between the two ends. This CDR3 contains 15 residues. Germline V gene lookup returns CDR1 MNHNY and CDR2 SVGAGI (reference sequence).

Input material: peripheral blood. The rearrangement uses TRBV6-6 and TRBJ1-2; D might be TRBD1 (6 bases). The clonotype comes from a man in his 70s with active or convalescent COVID-19. Here the CDR3 DNA reads TGTGCCAGCCAGGGACAAGGGAAGGGGCCTTATGGCTACACCTTC. This encodes CASQGQGKGPYGYTF.